This TCR beta chain was identified during a study of blood T cells in healthy people across ages. Trimming took 5 bases from V and 3 from J, leaving 16 bases between them. Germline CDR1 reads MNHEY; CDR2 reads SVGEGT. CDR3 length: 15 amino acids. Each sample had at least 6 million PBMCs isolated. Extractions gave at least 5.5 micrograms of total RNA per sample. PCR was performed a second time for roughly 7 to 11 cycles using a sample-barcoded 5' primer and a J-beta primer mix. Via MiXCR, TCRdb re-called the 5' RACE reads, giving one row per CDR3 protein. The table records hundreds of thousands of distinct CDR3 sequences, around 30% of them present only once. Study-wide results and caveats: The study found TCR beta diversity correlated strongly with naive T cell percentage.

Points on this clonotype: Its target is unknown.

V usage is TRBV6-2 or TRBV6-3 and J usage is TRBJ1-2, with D maybe TRBD1 (6 bases). This TCR derives from a woman older than 75 in good health. Sequencing was performed on blood. The CDR3 region has the DNA TGTGCCAGCAGTGGCAACAGGGCCCGTGACTATGGCTACACCTTC. It is translated as CASSGNRARDYGYTF.